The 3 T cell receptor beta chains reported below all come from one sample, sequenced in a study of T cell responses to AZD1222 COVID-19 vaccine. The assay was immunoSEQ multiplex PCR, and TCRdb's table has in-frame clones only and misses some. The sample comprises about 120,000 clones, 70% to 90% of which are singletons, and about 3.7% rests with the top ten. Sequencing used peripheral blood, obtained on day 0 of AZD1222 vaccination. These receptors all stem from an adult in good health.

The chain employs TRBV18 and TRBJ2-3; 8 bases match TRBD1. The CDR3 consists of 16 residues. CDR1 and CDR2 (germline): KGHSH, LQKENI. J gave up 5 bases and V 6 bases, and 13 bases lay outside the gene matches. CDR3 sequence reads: CASSSTGTGTVDTQYF. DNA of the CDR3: TGTGCCAGCTCGTCCACCGGGACAGGCACAGTAGATACGCAGTATTTT.

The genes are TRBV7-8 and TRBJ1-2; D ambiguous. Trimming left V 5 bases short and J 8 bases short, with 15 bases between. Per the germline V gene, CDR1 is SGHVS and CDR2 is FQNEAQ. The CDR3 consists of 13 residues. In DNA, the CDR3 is TGTGCCAGCAGCGTAGTAACCGGAGGGGGCTACACCTTC. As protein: CASSVVTGGGYTF.

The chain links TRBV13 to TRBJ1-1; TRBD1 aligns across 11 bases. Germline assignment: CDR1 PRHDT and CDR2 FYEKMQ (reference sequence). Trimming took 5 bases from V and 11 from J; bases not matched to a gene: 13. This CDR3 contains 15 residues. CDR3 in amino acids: CASSPLGQGGSQAFF. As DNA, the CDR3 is TGTGCCAGCAGCCCGCTGGGACAGGGGGGTTCGCAGGCTTTCTTT.